The 28 T cell receptor beta chains in this list originate from one sample, sequenced in a study of T cell responses to AZD1222 COVID-19 vaccine. Sequenced by immunoSEQ multiplex PCR; TCRdb stores in-frame clones only, minus some. The table has over 100,000 clones, roughly 86% seen once. The sample here was peripheral blood, taken 28 days after the second AZD1222 dose. The receptors were sampled from an adult who received the AZD1222 COVID-19 vaccine.

This clone was recorded a few times. V gene TRBV6-1 combines with J gene TRBJ2-6, with TRBD1 matching over 9 bases. Germline V gives CDR1 MNHNS, CDR2 SASEGT. This CDR3 spans 16 amino acids. J lost 0 bases, V lost 4 bases, and 1 base had no gene match. The CDR3 sequence is CASSAGQGSGANVLTF. DNA for the CDR3: TGTGCCAGCAGTGCGGGACAGGGCTCTGGGGCCAACGTCCTGACTTTC.

The J gene is TRBJ2-7, the V gene TRBV11-3; D possibly corresponds to TRBD1 (6 bases). CDR3 length: 16 residues. Germline CDR1 reads SGHNT; CDR2 reads YENEEA. V shed 6 bases and J shed 0 bases, with 18 bases lying between them. CDR3 bases: TGTGCCAGCAGGCTCCCCGACAGGACGAGCTCCTACGAGCAGTACTTC. Its protein is CASRLPDRTSSYEQYF.

The chain couples TRBV25-1 to TRBJ1-4, with D perhaps matching TRBD1 (5 bases). V dropped 4 bases and J dropped 6 bases, with 9 bases sitting between them. Germline-derived CDR1 and CDR2 are MGHDK and SYGVNS. This CDR3 region has 13 residues. The CDR3: CASSVMGDEKLFF. The CDR3 nucleotides read TGTGCCAGCAGTGTAATGGGGGATGAAAAACTGTTTTTT.

The chain couples TRBV5-1 to TRBJ1-3; D not resolved. The V end was cut by 7 bases, the J end by 0 bases, with 2 bases between. Germline CDR1 is SGHRS and CDR2 is YFSETQ. There are 11 residues in the CDR3. The CDR3 bases are TGCGCCAGCTACTCTGGAAACACCATATATTTT. This gives the protein CASYSGNTIYF.

This rearrangement joins TRBV30 to TRBJ1-6, with 10 bases matching TRBD1. V shed 0 bases and J 8 bases; nucleotides not matched to a gene: 7. CDR3 length: 16 amino acids. Germline V CDR1 and CDR2: GTSNPN, SVGIG (reference sequence). CDR3 region: CAWSVWAGTGDSPLHF. CDR3 bases: TGTGCCTGGAGTGTTTGGGCGGGGACAGGGGATTCACCCCTCCACTTT.

This CDR3 is CASSFQGAAEAFF. The CDR3 nucleotides read TGTGCCAGCAGTTTTCAGGGGGCGGCTGAAGCTTTCTTT. The chain links TRBV27 to TRBJ1-1, with 8 bases identical to TRBD1. The CDR3 contains 13 residues. J lost 6 bases, V lost 3 bases, and 3 bases had no gene match. The germline V gene encodes CDR1 MNHEY and CDR2 SMNVEV (reference sequence).

The rearrangement joins TRBV11-2 to TRBJ1-1, with 8 nucleotides matching TRBD1. V gave up 5 bases and J gave up 10 bases; unmatched junction bases: 12. CDR1 and CDR2 from the germline V gene are SGHAT and FQNNGV. The CDR3 spans 14 residues. The CDR3 protein is CASSPGQVEKGAFF. DNA for the CDR3: TGTGCCAGCAGCCCGGGACAGGTCGAAAAAGGAGCTTTCTTT.

This chain connects TRBV14 to TRBJ2-2; tentative D call: TRBD1 (5 bases). V was shortened by 0 bases and J by 0 bases, with 17 bases between the two germline ends. CDR1 and CDR2 from the germline V gene are SGHDN and FVKESK. This CDR3 comprises 19 residues. Here the CDR3 reads CASSQEWGPSNSNTGELFF. In DNA form, the CDR3 reads TGTGCCAGCAGCCAAGAATGGGGCCCCTCGAACTCGAACACCGGGGAGCTGTTTTTT.

The chain recombines TRBV7-3 with TRBJ1-2; D ambiguous. Germline V gene data show CDR1 as SGHTA and CDR2 as FQGTGA. This CDR3 has 14 amino acids. V dropped 2 bases and J dropped 3 bases, with 10 bases sitting between them. The CDR3 DNA is TGTGCCAGCAGCTTATCGCCAGGCGACTATGGCTACACCTTC. This sequence encodes CASSLSPGDYGYTF.

The V and J genes are TRBV3-1 (or the pseudogene TRBV3-2) and TRBJ2-3, with D perhaps matching TRBD2 (6 bases). V shed 3 bases and J shed 1 base, with 17 bases lying between them. The length of the CDR3 is 17 residues. Germline V gene sequence: CDR1 LGHDT, CDR2 YNNKEL (reference sequence). As DNA, the CDR3 is TGTGCCAGCAGCCAGGGAGTTCGGGACTCTCGCACAGATACGCAGTATTTT. This translates into CASSQGVRDSRTDTQYF.

This clone was seen more than once but under ten times. This sequence joins TRBV7-3 and TRBJ1-5; TRBD1 is a possible D gene (5 bases). The ends were cut back, 2 bases at V and 0 bases at J, with 8 bases in the middle. The CDR3 is 15 residues long. Germline V gene sequence: CDR1 SGHTA, CDR2 FQGTGA. CDR3 protein: CASSLQGYSNQPQHF. The CDR3 DNA follows: TGTGCCAGCAGCTTACAGGGATATAGCAATCAGCCCCAGCATTTT.

CDR3 coding DNA: TGTGCCAGCAGACCCAGCGGTGTGGGGGAGCAGTACTTC. Protein: CASRPSGVGEQYF. The chain joins TRBV7-9 to TRBJ2-7, with TRBD2 as a possible D gene (5 bases). CDR3 length: 13 residues. Germline lookup yields CDR1 SEHNR and CDR2 FQNEAQ (reference sequence). The V end was cut by 6 bases, the J end by 7 bases, with 16 bases between.

In this sample, this clone turned up once. The chain joins TRBV5-1 to TRBJ1-2; TRBD1 matches at 10 bases. V lost 0 bases to trimming and J lost 3 bases; unmatched junction nucleotides: 5. Germline V gene sequence: CDR1 SGHRS, CDR2 YFSETQ. The CDR3 has 16 amino acids. Here the CDR3 DNA reads TGCGCCAGCAGCTTGGCCGGGACAGGGGACTACTATGGCTACACCTTC. Protein sequence: CASSLAGTGDYYGYTF.

The chain combines TRBV7-2 with TRBJ2-7; 9 bases agree with TRBD2. V dropped 3 bases and J dropped 4; count of bases not matched to a gene: 10. The CDR3 contains 16 residues. Looked up from germline, CDR1 is SGHTA and CDR2 is FQGNSA. The CDR3 reads CASSLQTSGAYYEQYF. In DNA form, the CDR3 reads TGTGCCAGCAGCTTGCAGACTAGCGGAGCTTATTACGAGCAGTACTTC.

For the CDR3, the DNA is TGTGCCAGCAGCGTAGCACAGAACACTGAAGCTTTCTTT. Protein sequence: CASSVAQNTEAFF. This chain links TRBV9 with TRBJ1-1; no definite D call. Trimming removed 0 bases at V and 1 base at J, with 4 bases between. CDR3 length: 13 amino acids. Germline loops: CDR1 SGDLS, CDR2 YYNGEE.

The chain couples TRBV7-2 to TRBJ2-1; 9 positions match TRBD2. V gave up 5 bases and J gave up 4 bases; unmatched junction bases: 9. This CDR3 has 16 residues. Germline CDR1 reads SGHTA; CDR2 reads FQGNSA. The CDR3 loop is CASSISSGTRYNEQFF. Here the CDR3 DNA reads TGTGCCAGCAGCATTTCTAGCGGGACGCGTTACAATGAGCAGTTCTTC.

The CDR3 reads CASSKLARGAARGDTQYF. CDR3 DNA sequence: TGTGCCAGCAGTAAACTAGCGCGGGGGGCCGCGCGGGGAGATACGCAGTATTTT. The genes are TRBV6-2 or TRBV6-3 and TRBJ2-3; 8 positions match TRBD2. The CDR3 runs 18 residues. Per the germline V gene, CDR1 is MNHEY and CDR2 is SVGEGT. V lost 5 bases to trimming and J lost 5 bases; unmatched junction nucleotides: 18.

In DNA form, the CDR3 reads TGTGCCAGCAGCTCCGCAGGAAGCAGGGAAAAACTGTTTTTT. This encodes CASSSAGSREKLFF. This chain uses TRBV7-2 with TRBJ1-4; D is undetermined. Looked up from germline, CDR1 is SGHTA and CDR2 is FQGNSA. The CDR3 spans 14 residues. Deletions cut 4 bases from V and 8 bases from J, with 14 bases between. Supplemented by reference TRBV7-2 and TRBJ1-4, the full variable domain reads GAGVSQSPSNKVTEKGKDVELRCDPISGHTALYWYRQSLGQGLEFLIYFQGNSAPDKSGLPSDRFSAERTGGSVSTLTIQRTQQEDSAVYLCASSSAGSREKLFFGSGTQLSVL.

The CDR3 region is CASSFPIAEPNTGELFF. The CDR3 DNA reads as TGTGCCAGCAGCTTCCCCATAGCGGAGCCGAACACCGGGGAGCTGTTTTTT. The V call is TRBV7-6, the J call TRBJ2-2, with D maybe TRBD2 (6 bases). The CDR3 loop spans 17 amino acids. Germline V gene sequence: CDR1 SGHVS, CDR2 FNYEAQ. Deletions cut 3 bases from V and 0 bases from J, with 14 bases between.

This chain's CDR3 is CASSASGEYNEQFF. The CDR3 DNA is TGTGCCAGCAGTGCTAGCGGGGAATACAATGAGCAGTTCTTC. The rearrangement uses TRBV6-4 and TRBJ2-1; TRBD2 agrees at 9 bases. This CDR3 is 14 amino acids long. V was clipped by 4 bases and J by 4 bases; unmatched bases: 2. From germline, CDR1 is MRHNA and CDR2 SNTAGT.

V usage is TRBV5-1 and J usage is TRBJ1-3; the D gene is possibly TRBD1 (6 bases). V lost 1 base and J lost 3, with 11 bases in between. The germline gives CDR1 SGHRS, CDR2 YFSETQ. This CDR3 has 15 amino acids. CDR3 sequence: CASSLSGGIGNTIYF. Here the CDR3 DNA reads TGCGCCAGCAGCTTGTCCGGGGGCATTGGAAACACCATATATTTT. The full variable domain, in which reference TRBV5-1 and TRBJ1-3 provide the parts outside the CDR3, is KAGVTQTPRYLIKTRGQQVTLSCSPISGHRSVSWYQQTPGQGLQFLFEYFSETQRNKGNFPGRFSGRQFSNSRSEMNVSTLELGDSALYLCASSLSGGIGNTIYFGEGSWLTVV.

In this sample, this clone turned up a few times. This chain joins TRBV24-1 and TRBJ1-2; D not certain. There are 14 residues in the CDR3. Per germline, CDR1 KGHDR and CDR2 SFDVKD. The V end lost 0 bases, the J end lost 1 base, and 5 bases lay between the germline ends. CDR3 in DNA: TGTGCCACCAGTGATTTGAGTTATAACTATGGCTACACCTTC. It translates to CATSDLSYNYGYTF.

V gene TRBV30 combines with J gene TRBJ1-3; no clear D. Per germline, CDR1 GTSNPN and CDR2 SVGIG (reference sequence). CDR3 length: 12 amino acids. Trimming pared 4 bases from V and 2 bases from J, leaving 6 bases between. CDR3 bases: TGTGCCTGGAAGAGGCCTGGAAACACCATATATTTT. Translated, it gives CAWKRPGNTIYF. Full variable domain (missing parts from reference TRBV30 and TRBJ1-3): SQTIHQWPATLVQPVGSPLSLECTVEGTSNPNLYWYRQAAGRGLQLLFYSVGIGQISSEVPQNLSASRPQDRQFILSSKKLLLSDSGFYLCAWKRPGNTIYFGEGSWLTVV.

The rearrangement links TRBV19 to TRBJ1-2; D is undetermined. From germline, CDR1 is LNHDA and CDR2 SQIVND (reference sequence). The CDR3 has 13 residues. With 4 bases removed from V and 4 bases from J, the gap between germline ends came to 10 bases. CDR3 DNA: TGTGCCAGTAGTACGGACGGACTCTATGGCTACACCTTC. It codes for CASSTDGLYGYTF. Combining the CDR3 with reference TRBV19 and TRBJ1-2 gives the whole variable domain DGGITQSPKYLFRKEGQNVTLSCEQNLNHDAMYWYRQDPGQGLRLIYYSQIVNDFQKGDIAEGYSVSREKKESFPLTVTSAQKNPTAFYLCASSTDGLYGYTFGSGTRLTVV.

V gene TRBV6-2 or TRBV6-3 combines with J gene TRBJ1-2; TRBD1 aligns across 12 bases. Looked up from germline, CDR1 is MNHEY and CDR2 is SVGEGT. V shed 4 bases, J shed 4 bases, and the junction held 4 bases outside the gene matches. The CDR3 has 15 residues. CDR3 residues: CASSSRDRGLYGYTF. CDR3 bases: TGTGCCAGCAGTTCCCGGGACAGGGGGCTCTATGGCTACACCTTC.

This clone was found once. The chain joins TRBV3-1 (or the pseudogene TRBV3-2) to TRBJ2-1; either TRBD1 or TRBD2 may fit D (5 bases each). V lost 5 bases to trimming and J lost 4 bases, with 15 bases between them. The CDR3 covers 15 residues. Germline CDR1 reads LGHDT; CDR2 reads YNNKEL (reference sequence). The CDR3 DNA reads TGTGCCAGCAGCTCTTCCGGGACGGATTACAATGAGCAGTTCTTC. As protein: CASSSSGTDYNEQFF.

The chain couples TRBV7-9 to TRBJ2-3; 11 positions agree with TRBD2. V shed 3 bases and J 3 bases; nucleotides not matched to a gene: 8. The CDR3 is 17 amino acids. CDR1 is SEHNR, CDR2 FQNEAQ, per germline (reference sequence). In nucleotides, the CDR3 is TGTGCCAGCAGCTTCAGTTCCGGGACTAGCGGAACAGATACGCAGTATTTT. This gives the protein CASSFSSGTSGTDTQYF. Drawing the rest from reference TRBV7-9 and TRBJ2-3, the complete variable domain is DTGVSQNPRHKITKRGQNVTFRCDPISEHNRLYWYRQTLGQGPEFLTYFQNEAQLEKSRLLSDRFSAERPKGSFSTLEIQRTEQGDSAMYLCASSFSSGTSGTDTQYFGPGTRLTVL.

J is TRBJ1-4 and V is TRBV10-3; 8 nucleotides line up with TRBD1. CDR3 size: 15 residues. With V trimmed by 3 bases and J by 10 bases, 10 bases remained unmatched. Germline CDR1 is ENHRY and CDR2 is SYGVKD. CDR3 bases: TGTGCCATCAGTGAAAGGGAGACAGGGGAGGGAAAACTGTTTTTT. This translates into CAISERETGEGKLFF.